This T cell receptor (beta chain) was documented in a study of regulatory T cells in long-lasting Graves disease. Study-level background: Graves' patients (newly diagnosed) had been on antithyroid drugs under 3 months.

The germline CDR1 and CDR2 sequences are LGHDT and YNNKEL (reference sequence). The CDR3 has 14 amino acids. V was shortened by 4 bases and J by 4 bases, with 13 bases between the two germline ends. Building the TCR beta libraries relied on iRepertoire HTBI primers, and CDR3 regions underwent Arm-PCR. MiXCR, applied by TCRdb to the multiplex PCR reads, yields one record per CDR3 protein. The sample includes about 440,000 distinct CDR3 sequences, about 15% of them seen just once. Time point defined: newly diagnosed GD, antithyroid drugs for less than 3 months. Following extraction of RNA from PBMCs, that RNA was used to make the TCR library. This clonotype was seen at least ten times. The same data also went into a second study, on T cells in Graves' hyperthyroidism and ophthalmopathy. From that study: The majority of expanded thyroid clonotypes above 0.001 also appeared in blood.

The receptor's source is a woman in her thirties with Graves disease. The chain recombines TRBV3-1 with TRBJ1-2; TRBD1 might be the D (6 bases). The sample in question was peripheral blood mononuclear cells (PBMCs), obtained at new diagnosis, from a patient treated with antithyroid drugs. In nucleotides, the CDR3 is TGTGCCAGCAGCCCTATCAGGGGAGGCTATGGCTACACCTTC. Translated, it gives CASSPIRGGYGYTF.